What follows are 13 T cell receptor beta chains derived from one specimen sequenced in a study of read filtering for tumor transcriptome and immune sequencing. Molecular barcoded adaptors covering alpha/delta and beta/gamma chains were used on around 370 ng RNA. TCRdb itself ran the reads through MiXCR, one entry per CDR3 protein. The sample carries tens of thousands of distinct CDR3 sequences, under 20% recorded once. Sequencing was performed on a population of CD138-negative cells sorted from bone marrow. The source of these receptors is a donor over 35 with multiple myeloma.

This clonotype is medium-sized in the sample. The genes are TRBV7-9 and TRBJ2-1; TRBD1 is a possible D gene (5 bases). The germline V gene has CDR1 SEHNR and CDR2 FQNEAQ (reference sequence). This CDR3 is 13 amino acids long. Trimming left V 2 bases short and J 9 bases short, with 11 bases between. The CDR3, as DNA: TGTGCCAGCAGCTTATGGGGTACAGGTGAGCAGTTCTTC. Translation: CASSLWGTGEQFF.

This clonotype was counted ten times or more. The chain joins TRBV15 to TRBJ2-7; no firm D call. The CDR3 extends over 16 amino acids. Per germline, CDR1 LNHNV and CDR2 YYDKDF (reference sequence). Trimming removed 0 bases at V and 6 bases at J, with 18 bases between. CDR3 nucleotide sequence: TGTGCCACCAGCAGAGAGGCCTCCACAGTCCGTGGCGAGCAGTACTTC. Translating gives CATSREASTVRGEQYF.

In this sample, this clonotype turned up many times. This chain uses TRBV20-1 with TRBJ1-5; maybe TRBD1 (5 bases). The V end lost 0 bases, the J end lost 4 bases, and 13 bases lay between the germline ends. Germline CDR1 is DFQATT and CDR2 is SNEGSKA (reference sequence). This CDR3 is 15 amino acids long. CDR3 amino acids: CSARDRWGQNQPQHF. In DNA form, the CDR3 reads TGCAGTGCTAGAGATAGATGGGGCCAGAATCAGCCCCAGCATTTT.

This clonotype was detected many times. CDR3 DNA: TGTGCCAGCACCGACCAGGGGGAAGCTTTCTTT. Amino acids: CASTDQGEAFF. This sequence joins TRBV28 and TRBJ1-1, with D maybe TRBD1 (6 bases). The germline V gene has CDR1 MDHEN and CDR2 SYDVKM. CDR3 size: 11 residues. V was trimmed by 7 bases and J by 8 bases, leaving 11 bases between them.

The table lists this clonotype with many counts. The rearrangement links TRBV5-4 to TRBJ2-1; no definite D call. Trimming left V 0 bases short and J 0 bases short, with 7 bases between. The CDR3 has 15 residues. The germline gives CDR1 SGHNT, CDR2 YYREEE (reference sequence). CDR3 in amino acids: CASSLDGDSYNEQFF. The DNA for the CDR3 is TGTGCCAGCAGCTTGGACGGCGACTCCTACAATGAGCAGTTCTTC.

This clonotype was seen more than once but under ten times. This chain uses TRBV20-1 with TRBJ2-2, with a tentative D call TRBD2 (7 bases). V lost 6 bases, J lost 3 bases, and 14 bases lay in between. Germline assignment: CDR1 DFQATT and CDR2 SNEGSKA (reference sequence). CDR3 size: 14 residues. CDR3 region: CSALRGRDTGELFF. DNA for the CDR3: TGCAGTGCCCTGCGGGGGCGCGACACCGGGGAGCTGTTTTTT.

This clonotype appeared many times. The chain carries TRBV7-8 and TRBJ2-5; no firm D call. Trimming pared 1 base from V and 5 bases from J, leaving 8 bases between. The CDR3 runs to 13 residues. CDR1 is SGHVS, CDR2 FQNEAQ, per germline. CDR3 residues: CASSLVFGETQYF. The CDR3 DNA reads TGTGCCAGCAGCTTAGTGTTTGGTGAGACCCAGTACTTC.

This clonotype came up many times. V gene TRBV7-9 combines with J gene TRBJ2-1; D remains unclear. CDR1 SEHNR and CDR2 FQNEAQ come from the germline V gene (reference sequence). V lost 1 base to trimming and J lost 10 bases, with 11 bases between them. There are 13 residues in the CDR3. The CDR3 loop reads CASSLVITEEQFF. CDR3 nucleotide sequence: TGTGCCAGCAGCTTAGTTATAACCGAAGAGCAGTTCTTC. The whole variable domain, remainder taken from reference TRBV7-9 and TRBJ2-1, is DTGVSQNPRHKITKRGQNVTFRCDPISEHNRLYWYRQTLGQGPEFLTYFQNEAQLEKSRLLSDRFSAERPKGSFSTLEIQRTEQGDSAMYLCASSLVITEEQFFGPGTRLTVL.

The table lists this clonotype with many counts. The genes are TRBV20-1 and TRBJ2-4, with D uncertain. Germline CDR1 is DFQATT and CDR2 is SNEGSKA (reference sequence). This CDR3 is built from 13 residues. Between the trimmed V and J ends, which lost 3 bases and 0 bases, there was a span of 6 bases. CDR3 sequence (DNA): TGCAGTGCTAGTTTCCAAGCCAAAAACATTCAGTACTTC. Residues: CSASFQAKNIQYF.

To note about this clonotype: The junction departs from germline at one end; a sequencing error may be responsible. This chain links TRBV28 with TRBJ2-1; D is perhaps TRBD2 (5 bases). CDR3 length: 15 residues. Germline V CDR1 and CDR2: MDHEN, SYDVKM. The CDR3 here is CASSLASRSFNEQFF. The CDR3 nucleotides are TGTGCCAGCAGTTTGGCTAGCAGATCCTTCAATGAGCAGTTCTTC.

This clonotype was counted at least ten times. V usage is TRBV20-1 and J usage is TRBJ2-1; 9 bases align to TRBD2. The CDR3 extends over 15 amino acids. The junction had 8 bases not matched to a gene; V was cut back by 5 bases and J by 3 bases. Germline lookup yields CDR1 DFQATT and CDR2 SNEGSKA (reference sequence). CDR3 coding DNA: TGCAGTGCTGGAACGGGACTAGCAGACTACAATGAGCAGTTCTTC. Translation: CSAGTGLADYNEQFF.

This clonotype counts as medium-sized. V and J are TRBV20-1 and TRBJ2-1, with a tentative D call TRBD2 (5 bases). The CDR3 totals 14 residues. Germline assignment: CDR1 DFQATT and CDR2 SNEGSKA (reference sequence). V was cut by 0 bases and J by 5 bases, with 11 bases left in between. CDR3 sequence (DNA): TGCAGTGCTAGAGATGGGAGACGCGACAATGAGCAGTTCTTC. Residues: CSARDGRRDNEQFF.

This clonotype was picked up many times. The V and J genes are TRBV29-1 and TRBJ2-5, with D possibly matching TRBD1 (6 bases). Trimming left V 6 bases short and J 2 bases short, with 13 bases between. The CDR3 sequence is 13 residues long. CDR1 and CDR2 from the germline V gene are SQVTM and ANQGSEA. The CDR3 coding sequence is TGCAGCGTGTTACAGGGCTGGCAAGAGACCCAGTACTTC. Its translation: CSVLQGWQETQYF.